This entry is about one TCR beta chain. Antigen: not known. This specimen belongs to a study of shared clonotypes between healthy human individuals. Whole-study findings and limits: Sampling was confined to blood; repertoires within tissues likely differ.

TCRdb keeps only in-frame clones here, not all; method: immunoSEQ multiplex PCR. The sample shows 2 million to 2.5 million clones, approximately 96% of them seen only once. Deletions cut 3 bases from V and 4 bases from J, with 16 bases between. CDR1 is SGHRS, CDR2 YFSETQ, per germline. The CDR3 extends over 16 amino acids. Sequenced input: naive CD4+ T cells sorted from blood. Subset noted: CD45RA+ positively selected. This chain joins TRBV5-1 and TRBJ2-2; the D gene is possibly TRBD1 (6 bases). This receptor was taken from a man between 18 and 35 years old in good health. CDR3 bases: TGCGCCAGCAGCTCGATCGGGACAAGTGGCACCGGGGAGCTGTTTTTT. Amino acid sequence: CASSSIGTSGTGELFF.